These 5 T cell receptor beta chains originate from one sample sequenced in a study of T cell responses to AZD1222 COVID-19 vaccine. Measured with immunoSEQ multiplex PCR; TCRdb has only the in-frame clones, and not every one. The repertoire holds some 180,000 clones, with nearly 95% as singletons. The sequences come from peripheral blood, collected 28 days after the second AZD1222 dose. The receptors come from an adult who received the AZD1222 COVID-19 vaccine.

The V gene is TRBV11-2, the J gene TRBJ1-1, with a possible D match to TRBD1 (6 bases). CDR1 is SGHAT, CDR2 FQNNGV, per germline. V lost 1 base to trimming and J lost 6 bases, with 15 bases between them. The CDR3 covers 15 residues. CDR3 nucleotide sequence: TGTGCCAGCAGCTTAGTCGGACAGCGGGTCGCTGAAGCTTTCTTT. Protein product: CASSLVGQRVAEAFF. The variable domain in full, completed from reference TRBV11-2 and TRBJ1-1, reads EAGVAQSPRYKIIEKRQSVAFWCNPISGHATLYWYQQILGQGPKLLIQFQNNGVVDDSQLPKDRFSAERLKGVDSTLKIQPAKLEDSAVYLCASSLVGQRVAEAFFGQGTRLTVV.

CDR3 nucleotides: TGTGCCAGCAGTTTAACGGGGTCGGGGGGCTATGGCTACACCTTC. Its translation: CASSLTGSGGYGYTF. The chain carries TRBV28 and TRBJ1-2, with D possibly being TRBD1 (5 bases). V shed 2 bases and J shed 4 bases, with 14 bases lying between them. The CDR3 runs 15 residues. From germline, CDR1 is MDHEN and CDR2 SYDVKM.

The chain recombines TRBV28 with TRBJ2-7, with 14 bases matching TRBD2. CDR1 is MDHEN and CDR2 is SYDVKM in the germline V gene. Trimming removed 8 bases from V and 0 bases from J; junction bases left unmatched: 12. This CDR3 spans 18 amino acids. The CDR3 DNA sequence: TGTGCCAGCTGGCCGGGACAGGGGACTAGCGGGGGCTCCTACGAGCAGTACTTC. It translates to CASWPGQGTSGGSYEQYF.

This chain connects TRBV4-2 to TRBJ2-1, with D possibly matching TRBD2 (5 bases). CDR1 and CDR2 from the germline V gene are LGHNA and YNFKEQ. CDR3 length equals 17 residues. V dropped 0 bases and J dropped 8 bases, with 20 bases sitting between them. DNA of the CDR3: TGTGCCAGCAGCCAAGATCTAGCCATTGATTACCCTCATGAGCAGTTCTTC. It is translated as CASSQDLAIDYPHEQFF.

The count of this clone is one. This chain uses TRBV9 with TRBJ2-7, with 11 bases matching TRBD2. V lost 4 bases and J lost 5; bases outside the gene matches: 14. CDR1 and CDR2 (germline): SGDLS, YYNGEE. This CDR3 region has 17 residues. CDR3 sequence: CASSPGTSGTYGDEQYF. CDR3 DNA sequence: TGTGCCAGCAGCCCCGGGACTAGCGGAACCTACGGGGACGAGCAGTACTTC.